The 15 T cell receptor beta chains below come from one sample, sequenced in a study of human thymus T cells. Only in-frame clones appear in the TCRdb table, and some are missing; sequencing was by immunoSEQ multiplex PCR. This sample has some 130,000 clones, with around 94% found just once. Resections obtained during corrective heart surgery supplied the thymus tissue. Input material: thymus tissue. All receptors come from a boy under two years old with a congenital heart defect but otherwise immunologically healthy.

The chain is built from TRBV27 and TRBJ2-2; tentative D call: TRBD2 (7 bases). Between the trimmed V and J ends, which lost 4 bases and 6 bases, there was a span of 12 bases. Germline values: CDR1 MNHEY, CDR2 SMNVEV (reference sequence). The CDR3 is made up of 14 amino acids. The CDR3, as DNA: TGTGCCAGCAGTTCGAAGGGGGGGCCCGGGGAGCTGTTTTTT. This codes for CASSSKGGPGELFF.

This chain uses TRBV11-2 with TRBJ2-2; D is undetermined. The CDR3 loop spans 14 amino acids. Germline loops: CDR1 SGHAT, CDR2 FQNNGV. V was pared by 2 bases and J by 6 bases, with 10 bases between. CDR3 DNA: TGTGCCAGCAGCTTAAAGGCTGGAGCCGGGGAGCTGTTTTTT. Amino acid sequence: CASSLKAGAGELFF.

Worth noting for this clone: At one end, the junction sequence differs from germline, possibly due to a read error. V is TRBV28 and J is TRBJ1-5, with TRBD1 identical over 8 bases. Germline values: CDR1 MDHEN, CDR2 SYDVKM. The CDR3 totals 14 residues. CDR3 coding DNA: TGTGCCAGCACCAGAGGACAGGGAACGTCGCTAGAGGATTTT. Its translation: CASTRGQGTSLEDF. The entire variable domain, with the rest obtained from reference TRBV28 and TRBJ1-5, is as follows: DVKVTQSSRYLVKRTGEKVFLECVQDMDHENMFWYRQDPGLGLRLIYFSYDVKMKEKGDIPEGYSVSREKKERFSLILESASTNQTSMYLCASTRGQGTSLEDFGDGTRLSIL.

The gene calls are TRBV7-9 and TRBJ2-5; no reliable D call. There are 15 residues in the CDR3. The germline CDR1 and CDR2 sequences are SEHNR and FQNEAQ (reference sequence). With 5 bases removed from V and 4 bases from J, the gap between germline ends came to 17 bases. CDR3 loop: CASSPWFPGGETQYF. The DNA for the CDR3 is TGTGCCAGCAGCCCGTGGTTTCCGGGCGGAGAGACCCAGTACTTC.

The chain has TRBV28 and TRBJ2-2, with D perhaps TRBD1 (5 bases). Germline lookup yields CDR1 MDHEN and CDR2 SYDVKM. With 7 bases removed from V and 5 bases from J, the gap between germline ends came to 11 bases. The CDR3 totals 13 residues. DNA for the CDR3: TGTGCCAGCACCCCAGGGTGGACCGGGGAGCTGTTTTTT. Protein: CASTPGWTGELFF.

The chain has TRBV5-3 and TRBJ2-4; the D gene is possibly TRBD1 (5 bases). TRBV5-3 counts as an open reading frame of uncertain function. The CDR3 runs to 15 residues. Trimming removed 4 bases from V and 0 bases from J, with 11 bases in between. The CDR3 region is CARSSKGLAKNIQYF. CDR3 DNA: TGTGCCAGAAGCAGCAAGGGGCTAGCCAAAAACATTCAGTACTTC.

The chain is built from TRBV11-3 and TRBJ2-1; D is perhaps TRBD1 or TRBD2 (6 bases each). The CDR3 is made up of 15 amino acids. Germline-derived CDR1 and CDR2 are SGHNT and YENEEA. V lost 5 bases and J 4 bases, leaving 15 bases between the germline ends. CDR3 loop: CASSTLRGEYNEQFF. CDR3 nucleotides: TGTGCCAGCAGCACATTGAGGGGGGAGTACAATGAGCAGTTCTTC.

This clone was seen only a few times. In DNA form, the CDR3 reads TGTGCCAGCTTAGTGGAACCGAACACTGAAGCTTTCTTT. As protein: CASLVEPNTEAFF. V gene TRBV6-5 combines with J gene TRBJ1-1; D ambiguous. The V end lost 8 bases, the J end lost 1 base, and 11 bases lay between the germline ends. Germline CDR1 reads MNHEY; CDR2 reads SVGAGI. The CDR3 is 13 amino acids.

For the CDR3, the DNA is TGTGCCATCAGCTCTAACTCTAGGACAGGGGGCAACTCCTACGAGCAGTACTTC. This encodes CAISSNSRTGGNSYEQYF. This chain connects TRBV10-3 to TRBJ2-7; TRBD1 matches 11 bases. After removal of 6 bases from V and 0 bases from J, the junction contained 13 bases not matched to a gene. CDR1 and CDR2 from the germline V gene are ENHRY and SYGVKD. The CDR3 runs to 18 residues.

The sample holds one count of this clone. The CDR3 sequence is CASSSPTGTEETQYF. In DNA form, the CDR3 reads TGTGCCAGCAGCTCGCCAACCGGGACCGAAGAGACCCAGTACTTC. The chain is built from TRBV13 and TRBJ2-5; D may be TRBD1 or TRBD2 (5 bases each). The CDR3 is 15 amino acids. Germline V gene sequence: CDR1 PRHDT, CDR2 FYEKMQ (reference sequence). Trimming cost V 4 bases and J 3 bases, with 15 bases left between them. The variable domain in full, with the rest retrieved from reference TRBV13 and TRBJ2-5, is AAGVIQSPRHLIKEKRETATLKCYPIPRHDTVYWYQQGPGQDPQFLISFYEKMQSDKGSIPDRFSAQQFSDYHSELNMSSLELGDSALYFCASSSPTGTEETQYFGPGTRLLVL.

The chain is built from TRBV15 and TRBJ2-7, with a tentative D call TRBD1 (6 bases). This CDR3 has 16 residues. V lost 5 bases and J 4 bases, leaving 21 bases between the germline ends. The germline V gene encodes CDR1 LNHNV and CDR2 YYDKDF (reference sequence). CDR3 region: CATSVNREPLAYEQYF. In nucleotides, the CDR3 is TGTGCCACCAGCGTAAACAGGGAGCCCCTAGCTTACGAGCAGTACTTC.

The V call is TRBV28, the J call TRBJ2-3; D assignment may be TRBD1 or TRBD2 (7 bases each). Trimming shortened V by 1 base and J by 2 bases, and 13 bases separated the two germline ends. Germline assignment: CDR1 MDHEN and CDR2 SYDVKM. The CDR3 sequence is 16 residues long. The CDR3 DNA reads TGTGCCAGCAGTTTATTTCCAGGGGGGGACACAGATACGCAGTATTTT. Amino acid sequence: CASSLFPGGDTDTQYF.

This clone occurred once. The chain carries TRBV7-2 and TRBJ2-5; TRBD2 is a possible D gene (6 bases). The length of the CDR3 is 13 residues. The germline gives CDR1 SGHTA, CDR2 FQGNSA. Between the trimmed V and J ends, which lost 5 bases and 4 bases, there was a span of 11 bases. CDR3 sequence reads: CASSPIAAETQYF. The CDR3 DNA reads TGTGCCAGCAGCCCAATAGCGGCAGAGACCCAGTACTTC.

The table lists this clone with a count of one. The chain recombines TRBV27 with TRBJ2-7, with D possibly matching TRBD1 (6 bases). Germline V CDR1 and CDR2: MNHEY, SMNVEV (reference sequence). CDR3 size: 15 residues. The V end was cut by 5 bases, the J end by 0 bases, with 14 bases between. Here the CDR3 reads CASSRDRYSSYEQYF. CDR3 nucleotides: TGTGCCAGCAGTCGAGACAGGTATTCCTCCTACGAGCAGTACTTC.

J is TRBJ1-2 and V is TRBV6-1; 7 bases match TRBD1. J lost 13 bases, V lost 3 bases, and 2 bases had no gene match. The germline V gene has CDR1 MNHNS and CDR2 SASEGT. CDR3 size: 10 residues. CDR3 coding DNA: TGTGCCAGCAGTGAGCGGGACAGCACCTTC. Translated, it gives CASSERDSTF.